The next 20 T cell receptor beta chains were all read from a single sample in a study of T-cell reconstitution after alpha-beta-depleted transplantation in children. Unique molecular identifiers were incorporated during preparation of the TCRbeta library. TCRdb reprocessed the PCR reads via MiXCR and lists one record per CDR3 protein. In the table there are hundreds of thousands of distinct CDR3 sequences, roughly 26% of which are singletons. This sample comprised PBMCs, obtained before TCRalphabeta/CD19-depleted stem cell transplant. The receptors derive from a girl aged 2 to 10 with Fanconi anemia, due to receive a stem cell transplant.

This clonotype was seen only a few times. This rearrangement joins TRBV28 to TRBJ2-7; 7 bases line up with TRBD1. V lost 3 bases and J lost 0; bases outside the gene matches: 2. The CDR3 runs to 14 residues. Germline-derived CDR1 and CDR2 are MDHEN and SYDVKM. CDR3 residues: CASSLNRGSYEQYF. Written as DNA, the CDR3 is TGTGCCAGCAGTTTGAACAGGGGCTCCTACGAGCAGTACTTC.

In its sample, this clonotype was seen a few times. The CDR3 bases are TGTGCCAGCAGCTTAGAGGGTAGCGTTGATACGCAGTATTTT. Translated: CASSLEGSVDTQYF. This chain links TRBV7-2 with TRBJ2-3, with D perhaps matching TRBD2 (5 bases). Deletions cut 1 base from V and 6 bases from J, with 11 bases between. This CDR3 contains 14 residues. Germline CDR1 and CDR2: SGHTA and FQGNSA. The complete variable domain, with remaining parts taken from reference TRBV7-2 and TRBJ2-3, reads GAGVSQSPSNKVTEKGKDVELRCDPISGHTALYWYRQSLGQGLEFLIYFQGNSAPDKSGLPSDRFSAERTGGSVSTLTIQRTQQEDSAVYLCASSLEGSVDTQYFGPGTRLTVL.

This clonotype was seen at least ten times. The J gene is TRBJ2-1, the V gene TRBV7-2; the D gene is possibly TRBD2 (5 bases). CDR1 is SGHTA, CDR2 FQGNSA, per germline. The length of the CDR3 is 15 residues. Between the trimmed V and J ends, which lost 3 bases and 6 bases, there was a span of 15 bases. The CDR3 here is CASSFWVLAGNEQFF. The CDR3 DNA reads TGTGCCAGCAGCTTTTGGGTGCTAGCAGGCAATGAGCAGTTCTTC.

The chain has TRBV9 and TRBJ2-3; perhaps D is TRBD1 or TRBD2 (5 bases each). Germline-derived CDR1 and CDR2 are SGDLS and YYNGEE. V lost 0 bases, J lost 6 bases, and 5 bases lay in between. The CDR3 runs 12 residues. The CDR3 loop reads CASSVGGDTQYF. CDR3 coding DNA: TGTGCCAGCAGCGTAGGGGGGGATACGCAGTATTTT.

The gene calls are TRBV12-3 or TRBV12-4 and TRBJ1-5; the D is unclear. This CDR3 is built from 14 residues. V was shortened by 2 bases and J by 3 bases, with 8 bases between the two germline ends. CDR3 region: CASSLQGSNQPQHF. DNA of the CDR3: TGTGCCAGCAGTTTACAAGGGTCCAATCAGCCCCAGCATTTT.

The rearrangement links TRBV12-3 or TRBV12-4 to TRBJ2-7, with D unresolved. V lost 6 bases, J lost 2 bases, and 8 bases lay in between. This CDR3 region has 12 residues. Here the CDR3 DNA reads TGTGCCAGCAGCACGTCCACCTACGAGCAGTACTTC. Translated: CASSTSTYEQYF.

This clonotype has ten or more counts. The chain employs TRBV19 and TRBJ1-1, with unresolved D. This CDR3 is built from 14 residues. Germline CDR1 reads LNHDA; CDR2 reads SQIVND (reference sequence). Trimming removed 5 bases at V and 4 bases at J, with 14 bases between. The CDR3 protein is CASSLDGESTEAFF. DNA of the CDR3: TGTGCCAGTAGTTTGGACGGGGAGAGCACTGAAGCTTTCTTT.

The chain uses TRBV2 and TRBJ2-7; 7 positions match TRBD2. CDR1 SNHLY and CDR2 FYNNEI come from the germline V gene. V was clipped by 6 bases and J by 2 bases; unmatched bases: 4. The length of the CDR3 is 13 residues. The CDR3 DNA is TGTGCCAGCAGGCCCGGACTAGCCTACGAGCAGTACTTC. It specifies CASRPGLAYEQYF.

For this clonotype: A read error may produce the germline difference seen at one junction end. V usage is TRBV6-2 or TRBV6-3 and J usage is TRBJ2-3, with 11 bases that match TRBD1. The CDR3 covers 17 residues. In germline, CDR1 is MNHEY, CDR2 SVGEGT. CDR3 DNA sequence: TGTGCCAGCTCCTACCCCTCGGGACAGGGGGTCCCAGATACGCTGTATTTT. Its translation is CASSYPSGQGVPDTLYF.

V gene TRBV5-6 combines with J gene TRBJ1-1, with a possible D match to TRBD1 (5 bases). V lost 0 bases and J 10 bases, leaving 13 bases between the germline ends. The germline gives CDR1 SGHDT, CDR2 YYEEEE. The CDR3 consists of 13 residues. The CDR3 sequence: CASSLALSGGAFF. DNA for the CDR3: TGTGCCAGCAGCTTGGCCTTATCGGGGGGAGCTTTCTTT.

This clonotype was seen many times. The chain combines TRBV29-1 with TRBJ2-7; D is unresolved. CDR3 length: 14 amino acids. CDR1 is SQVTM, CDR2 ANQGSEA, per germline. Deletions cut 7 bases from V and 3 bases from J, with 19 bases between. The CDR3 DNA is TGCAGCGCCCTCGCGGAGAGGAATTTCTACGAGCAGTACTTC. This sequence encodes CSALAERNFYEQYF.

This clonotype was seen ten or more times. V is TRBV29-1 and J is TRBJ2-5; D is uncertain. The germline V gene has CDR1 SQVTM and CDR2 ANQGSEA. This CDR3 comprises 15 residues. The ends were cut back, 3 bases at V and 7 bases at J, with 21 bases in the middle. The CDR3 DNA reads TGCAGCGTTGACTCCTCCCGAGTTGCTCTTGGGACCCAGTACTTC. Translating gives CSVDSSRVALGTQYF.

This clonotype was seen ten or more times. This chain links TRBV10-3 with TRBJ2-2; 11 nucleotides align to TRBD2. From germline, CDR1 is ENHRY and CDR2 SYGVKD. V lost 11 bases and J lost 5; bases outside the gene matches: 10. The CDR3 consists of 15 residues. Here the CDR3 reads CASLGLAGGTGELFF. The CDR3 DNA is TGTGCCTCACTCGGTCTAGCGGGAGGAACCGGGGAGCTGTTTTTT.

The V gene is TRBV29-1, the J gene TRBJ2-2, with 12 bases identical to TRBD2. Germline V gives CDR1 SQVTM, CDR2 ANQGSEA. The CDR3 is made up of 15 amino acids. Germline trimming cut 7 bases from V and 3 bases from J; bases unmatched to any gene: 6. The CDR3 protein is CSGRLAGAYTGELFF. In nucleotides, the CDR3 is TGCAGCGGCCGACTAGCGGGAGCATACACCGGGGAGCTGTTTTTT.

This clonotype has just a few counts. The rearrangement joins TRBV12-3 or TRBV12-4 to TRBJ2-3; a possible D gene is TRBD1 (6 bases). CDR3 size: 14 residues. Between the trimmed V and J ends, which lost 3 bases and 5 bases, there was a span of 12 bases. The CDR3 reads CASSFGGGRDTQYF. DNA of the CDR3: TGTGCCAGCAGTTTCGGTGGGGGCCGAGATACGCAGTATTTT.

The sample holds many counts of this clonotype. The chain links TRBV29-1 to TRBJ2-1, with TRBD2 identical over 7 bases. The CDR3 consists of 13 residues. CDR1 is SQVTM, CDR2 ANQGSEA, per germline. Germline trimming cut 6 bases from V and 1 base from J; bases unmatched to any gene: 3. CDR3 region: CSVDSGSYNEQFF. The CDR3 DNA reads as TGCAGCGTCGATAGCGGGTCCTACAATGAGCAGTTCTTC.

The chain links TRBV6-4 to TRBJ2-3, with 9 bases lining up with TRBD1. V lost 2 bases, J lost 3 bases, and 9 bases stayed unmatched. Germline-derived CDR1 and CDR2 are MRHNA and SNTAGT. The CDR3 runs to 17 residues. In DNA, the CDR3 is TGTGCCAGCAGTGACGGATTGGGACAGGGTGGGACAGATACGCAGTATTTT. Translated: CASSDGLGQGGTDTQYF.

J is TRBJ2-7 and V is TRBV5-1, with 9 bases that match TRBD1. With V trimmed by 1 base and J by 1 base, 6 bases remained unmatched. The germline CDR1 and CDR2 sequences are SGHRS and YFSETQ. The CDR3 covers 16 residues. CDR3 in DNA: TGCGCCAGCAGCTTGCTCCCGGGACAGGGATCCTACGAGCAGTACTTC. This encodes CASSLLPGQGSYEQYF.

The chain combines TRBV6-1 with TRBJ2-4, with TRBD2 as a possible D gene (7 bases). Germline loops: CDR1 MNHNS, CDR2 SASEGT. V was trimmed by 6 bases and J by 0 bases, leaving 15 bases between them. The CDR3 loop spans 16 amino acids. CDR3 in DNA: TGTGCCAGCAGCCACCGGGGGGCCGCAGCCAAAAACATTCAGTACTTC. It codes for CASSHRGAAAKNIQYF.

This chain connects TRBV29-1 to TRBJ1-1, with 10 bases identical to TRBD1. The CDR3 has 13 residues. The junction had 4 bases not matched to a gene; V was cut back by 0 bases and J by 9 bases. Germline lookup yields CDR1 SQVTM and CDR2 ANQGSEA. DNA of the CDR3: TGCAGCGTTGAAGATCAGACAGGGGGCAAAGCTTTCTTT. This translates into CSVEDQTGGKAFF.